This TCR beta chain was recovered during a study of cytomegalovirus exposure and HLA in healthy donors. Study summary: Prior work identified around 100 million unique TCR beta sequences in roughly 190 million T cells. Findings and limits, study-wide: TCR sequences were mostly rare, though some public TCRs occurred in many donors. One variant, a missense change in DCLRE1C, was linked in a later analysis to TCR beta V- and J-gene trimming.

Researchers ran the PCR with 60 Vbeta and 13 Jbeta primers. Generated by immunoSEQ multiplex PCR, the TCRdb table keeps only in-frame clones and is missing some. The sample holds around 180,000 clones, over 70% seen once. The CDR3 has 13 residues. V gave up 6 bases and J gave up 5 bases, with 13 bases separating them. Germline V gene data show CDR1 as SGHDN and CDR2 as FVKESK. A note on this clone: Its target is unknown.

The chain has TRBV14 and TRBJ2-5; D not resolved. Sequencing input: PBMCs. The sequence was collected from a middle-aged man in good health and CMV-seronegative. CDR3 region: CASRPVGEETQYF. Written as DNA, the CDR3 is TGTGCCAGCAGGCCCGTTGGAGAGGAGACCCAGTACTTC. The whole variable domain, remainder taken from reference TRBV14 and TRBJ2-5, is EAGVTQFPSHSVIEKGQTVTLRCDPISGHDNLYWYRRVMGKEIKFLLHFVKESKQDESGMPNNRFLAERTGGTYSTLKVQPAELEDSGVYFCASRPVGEETQYFGPGTRLLVL.